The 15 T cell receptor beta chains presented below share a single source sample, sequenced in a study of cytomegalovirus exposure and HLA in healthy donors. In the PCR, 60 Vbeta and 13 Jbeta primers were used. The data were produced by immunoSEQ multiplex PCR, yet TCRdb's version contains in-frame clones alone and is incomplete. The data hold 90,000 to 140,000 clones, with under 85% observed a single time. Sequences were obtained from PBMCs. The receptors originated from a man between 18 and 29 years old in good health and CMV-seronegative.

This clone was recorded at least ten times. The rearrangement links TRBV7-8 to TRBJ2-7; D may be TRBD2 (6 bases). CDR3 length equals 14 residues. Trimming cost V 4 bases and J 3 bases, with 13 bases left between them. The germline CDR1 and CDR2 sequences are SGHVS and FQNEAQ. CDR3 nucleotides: TGTGCCAGCAGCTCACTAATGGGAGGCTACGAGCAGTACTTC. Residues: CASSSLMGGYEQYF. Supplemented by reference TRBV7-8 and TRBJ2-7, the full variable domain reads GAGVSQSPRYKVAKRGQDVALRCDPISGHVSLFWYQQALGQGPEFLTYFQNEAQLDKSGLPSDRFFAERPEGSVSTLKIQRTQQEDSAVYLCASSSLMGGYEQYFGPGTRLTVT.

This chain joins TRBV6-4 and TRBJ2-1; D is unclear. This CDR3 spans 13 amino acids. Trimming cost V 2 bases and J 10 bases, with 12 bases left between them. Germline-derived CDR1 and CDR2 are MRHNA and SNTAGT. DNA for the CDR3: TGTGCCAGCAGTGACACCTCTCAGGCCGAGCAGTTCTTC. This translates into CASSDTSQAEQFF.

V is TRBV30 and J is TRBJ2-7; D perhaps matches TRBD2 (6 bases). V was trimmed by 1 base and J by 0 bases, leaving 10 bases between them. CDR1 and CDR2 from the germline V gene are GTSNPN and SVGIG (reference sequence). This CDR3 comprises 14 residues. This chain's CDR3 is CAWSGDSSSYEQYF. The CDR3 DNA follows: TGTGCCTGGAGTGGGGACTCAAGCTCCTACGAGCAGTACTTC.

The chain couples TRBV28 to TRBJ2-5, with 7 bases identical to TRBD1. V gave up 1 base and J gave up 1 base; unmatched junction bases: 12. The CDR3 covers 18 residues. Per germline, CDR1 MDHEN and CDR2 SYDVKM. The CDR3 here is CASSLFGRWGQPQETQYF. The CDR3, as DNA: TGTGCCAGCAGTTTATTCGGTCGCTGGGGACAGCCCCAAGAGACCCAGTACTTC.

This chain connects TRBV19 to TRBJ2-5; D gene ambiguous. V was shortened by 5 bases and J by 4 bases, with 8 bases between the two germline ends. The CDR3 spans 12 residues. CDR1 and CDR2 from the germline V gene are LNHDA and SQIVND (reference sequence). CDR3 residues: CASSQVGETQYF. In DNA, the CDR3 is TGTGCCAGTAGTCAGGTCGGAGAGACCCAGTACTTC.

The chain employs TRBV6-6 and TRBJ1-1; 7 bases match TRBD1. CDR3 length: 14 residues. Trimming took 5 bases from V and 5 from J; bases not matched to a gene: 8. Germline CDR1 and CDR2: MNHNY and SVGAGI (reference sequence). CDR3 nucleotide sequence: TGTGCCAGCAGTCCAGGGGGTCCCTGGACTGAAGCTTTCTTT. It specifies CASSPGGPWTEAFF.

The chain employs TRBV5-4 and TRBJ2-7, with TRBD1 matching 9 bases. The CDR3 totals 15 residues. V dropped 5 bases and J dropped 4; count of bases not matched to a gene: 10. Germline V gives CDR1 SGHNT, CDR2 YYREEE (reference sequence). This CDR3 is CASRPAPTGGYEQYF. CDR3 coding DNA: TGTGCCAGCAGACCGGCCCCGACAGGGGGGTACGAGCAGTACTTC.

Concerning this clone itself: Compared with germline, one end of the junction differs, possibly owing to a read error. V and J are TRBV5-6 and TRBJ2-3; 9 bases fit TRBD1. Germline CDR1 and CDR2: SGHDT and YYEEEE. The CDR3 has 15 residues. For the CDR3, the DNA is TGTGCCAGCAGCTTGCTGAGGACAGGGGCAGATGCGCAGTATTTT. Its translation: CASSLLRTGADAQYF.

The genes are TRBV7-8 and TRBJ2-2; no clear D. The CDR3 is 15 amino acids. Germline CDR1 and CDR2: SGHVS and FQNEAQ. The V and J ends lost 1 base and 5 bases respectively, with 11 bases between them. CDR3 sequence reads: CASSLGRTFTGELFF. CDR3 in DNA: TGTGCCAGCAGCTTAGGGAGAACCTTTACCGGGGAGCTGTTTTTT.

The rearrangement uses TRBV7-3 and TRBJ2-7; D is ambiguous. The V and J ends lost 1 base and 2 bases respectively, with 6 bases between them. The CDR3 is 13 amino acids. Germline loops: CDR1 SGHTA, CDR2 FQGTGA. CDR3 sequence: CASSLSVAYEQYF. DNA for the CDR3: TGTGCCAGCAGCTTAAGCGTAGCCTACGAGCAGTACTTC. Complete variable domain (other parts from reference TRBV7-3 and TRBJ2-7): GAGVSQTPSNKVTEKGKYVELRCDPISGHTALYWYRQSLGQGPEFLIYFQGTGAADDSGLPNDRFFAVRPEGSVSTLKIQRTERGDSAVYLCASSLSVAYEQYFGPGTRLTVT.

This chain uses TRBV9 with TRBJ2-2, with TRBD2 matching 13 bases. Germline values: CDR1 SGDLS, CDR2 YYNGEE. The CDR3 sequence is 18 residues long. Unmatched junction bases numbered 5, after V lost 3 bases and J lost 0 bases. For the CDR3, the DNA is TGTGCCAGCAGCGAAACGACTAGCGGGAGGACGAACACCGGGGAGCTGTTTTTT. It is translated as CASSETTSGRTNTGELFF.

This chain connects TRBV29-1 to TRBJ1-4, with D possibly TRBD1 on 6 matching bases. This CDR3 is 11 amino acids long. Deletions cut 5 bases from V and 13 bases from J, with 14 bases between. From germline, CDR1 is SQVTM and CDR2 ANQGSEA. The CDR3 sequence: CSVTTGSGLFF. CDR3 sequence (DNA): TGCAGCGTTACTACAGGGTCGGGACTGTTTTTT.

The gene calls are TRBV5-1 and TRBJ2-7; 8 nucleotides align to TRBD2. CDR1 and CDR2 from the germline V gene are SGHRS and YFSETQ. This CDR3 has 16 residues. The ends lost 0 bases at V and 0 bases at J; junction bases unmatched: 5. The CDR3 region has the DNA TGCGCCAGCAGCTTGGGGCTAGCGGGCAGCTCCTACGAGCAGTACTTC. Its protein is CASSLGLAGSSYEQYF.

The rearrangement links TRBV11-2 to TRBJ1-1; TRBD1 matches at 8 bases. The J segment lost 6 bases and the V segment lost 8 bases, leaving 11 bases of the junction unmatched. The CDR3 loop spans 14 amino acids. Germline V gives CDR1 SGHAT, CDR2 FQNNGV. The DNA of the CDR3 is TGTGCCAGCCTGGGGCAGGGGGCTAGTTCTGAAGCTTTCTTT. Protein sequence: CASLGQGASSEAFF.

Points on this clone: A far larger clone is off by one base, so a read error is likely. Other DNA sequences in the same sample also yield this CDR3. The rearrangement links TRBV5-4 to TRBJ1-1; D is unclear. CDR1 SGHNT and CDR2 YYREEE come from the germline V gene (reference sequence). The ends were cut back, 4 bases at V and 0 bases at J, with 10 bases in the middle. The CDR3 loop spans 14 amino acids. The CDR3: CASSPDGVNTEAFF. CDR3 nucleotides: TGTGCCAGCAGCCCGGACGGGGTGAACACTGAAGCTTTCTTT.